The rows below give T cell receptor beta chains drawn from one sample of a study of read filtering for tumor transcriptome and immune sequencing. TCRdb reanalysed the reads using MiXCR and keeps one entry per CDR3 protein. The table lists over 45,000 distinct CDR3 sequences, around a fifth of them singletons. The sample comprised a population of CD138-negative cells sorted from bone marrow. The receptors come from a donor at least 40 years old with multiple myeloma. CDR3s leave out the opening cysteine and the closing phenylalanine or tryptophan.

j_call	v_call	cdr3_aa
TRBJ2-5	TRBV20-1	SPKRDSQETQY
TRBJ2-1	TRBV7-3	ASSLTGVGGTEQF
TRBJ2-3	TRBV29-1	SVEYDHTDTQY
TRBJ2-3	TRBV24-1	ATSESGLLLTDTQY
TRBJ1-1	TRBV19	ASSRGSLGAF
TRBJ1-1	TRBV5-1	ASSLQGQAEGGTEAF
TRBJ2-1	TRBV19	ASKVLSGGLGEQF
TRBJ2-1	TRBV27	ASCPQQANEQF
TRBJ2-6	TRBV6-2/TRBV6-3	ASSYETGGSSGANVLT
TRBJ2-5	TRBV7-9	ASSSDVETQY
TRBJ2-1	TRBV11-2	ASSLGRTAREQF
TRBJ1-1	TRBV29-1	SVLSHRNTEAF
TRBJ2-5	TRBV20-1	SANGQGQETQY
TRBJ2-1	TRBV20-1	SARDNFRSYNEQF
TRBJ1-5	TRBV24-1	ATSDVRENQPQH
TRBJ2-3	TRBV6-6	ASSYQAANTDTQY
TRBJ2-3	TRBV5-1	ASSLVPGETDTQY
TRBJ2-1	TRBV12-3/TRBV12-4	ASSRPLSSYNEQF
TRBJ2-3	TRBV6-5	ASSYSISGSDSSTDTQY
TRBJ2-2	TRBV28	ASSPGTANTGELF
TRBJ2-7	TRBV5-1	ASSLGGASSYEQY
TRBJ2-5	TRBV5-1	ASSPRTGETQY
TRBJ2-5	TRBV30	AWRGGSGTQY
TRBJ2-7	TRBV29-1	SVVPGAAREQY
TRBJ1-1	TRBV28	ASSPIAGVNTEAF
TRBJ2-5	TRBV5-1	ASSSDSFQETQY
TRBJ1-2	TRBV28	ASREVQGNGYT
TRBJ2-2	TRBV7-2	ASSSRQGGAGELF
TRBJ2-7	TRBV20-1	SARENPGLGGEQY
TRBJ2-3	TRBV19	ASSIVGVTDTQY
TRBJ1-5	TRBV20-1	SASGQGVNRPQH
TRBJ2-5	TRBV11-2	ASSLEAGVARETQY
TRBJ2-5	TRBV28	ASSLGSAGRQETQY
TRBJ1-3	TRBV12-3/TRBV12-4	ASSFLRRANSGNTIY
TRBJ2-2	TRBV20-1	SALLAGRNTGELF
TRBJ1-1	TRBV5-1	ASSPQAPRNTEAF
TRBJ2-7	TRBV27	ASSLYPRGQYEQY
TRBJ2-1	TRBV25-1	ASAPGLAYNEQF
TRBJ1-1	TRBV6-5	ASSYTQGVGTEAF
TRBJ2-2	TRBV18	ASSGLQANTGELF
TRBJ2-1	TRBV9	ASSNYPGLAVFNEQF
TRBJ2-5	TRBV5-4	ASSGKDRGEETQY
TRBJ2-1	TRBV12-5	ASGLDRGYNEQL
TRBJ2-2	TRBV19	ASSIGAGSGELF
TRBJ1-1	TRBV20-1	SAGWHRAF
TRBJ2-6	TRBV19	ASSIEGQGSSGANVLT
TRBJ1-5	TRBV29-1	SVKGENNQPQH
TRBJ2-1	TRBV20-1	SAPPRQTYNEQF
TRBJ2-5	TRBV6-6	ASREGQETQY
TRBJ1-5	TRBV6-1	ASSEIYSNQPQH
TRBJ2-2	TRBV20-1	SAREGGLAGGRRPGELF
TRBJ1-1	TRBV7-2	ASTKQGVGNTEAF
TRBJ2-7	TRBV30	AWSKREGSYEQY
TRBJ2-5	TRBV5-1	ASSLQRQETQY
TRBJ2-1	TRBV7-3	ASRLFGGPYNEQF
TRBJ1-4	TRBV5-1	ASSWGDSYEKLF
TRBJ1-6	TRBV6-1	ASSELGQVGSPLH
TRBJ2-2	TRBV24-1	ATSPAPAYTGELF
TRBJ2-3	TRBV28	ASSPGGLAGSSTQY
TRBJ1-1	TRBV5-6	ASSPPGNTEAF